This TCR beta chain was obtained from a study of regulatory T cells in long-lasting Graves disease. Study findings and constraints: Persistent disease was characterized by preferential usage of TRBV28, TRBJ1-2 and TRBJ2-5. Small sample size may have lowered accuracy.

V lost 1 base to trimming and J lost 7 bases, with 17 bases between them. Germline CDR1 LGHDT, CDR2 YNNKEL (reference sequence). This CDR3 comprises 15 residues. This clonotype was seen more than once but under ten times. Antigen: not known. Sequencing libraries for TCR beta were prepared with iRepertoire HTBI primers and Arm-PCR of CDR3 regions. TCRdb called the multiplex PCR reads again in MiXCR, with one record for every CDR3 protein. The data contain approximately 310,000 distinct CDR3 sequences, about 20% of them singletons. Time point of the sample: newly diagnosed GD, antithyroid drugs for less than 3 months. From PBMCs, RNA was extracted and then used to make the TCR library. EDTA tubes collected nine milliliters of peripheral blood.

The material was peripheral blood mononuclear cells (PBMCs), obtained at new diagnosis, from a patient treated with antithyroid drugs. The chain couples TRBV3-1 to TRBJ2-7; a possible D gene is TRBD2 (6 bases). The receptor's source is a female donor with Graves disease. The CDR3 DNA is TGTGCCAGCAGCCAAGCGGGACGGGCGGCGGGGGAGCAGTACTTC. It specifies CASSQAGRAAGEQYF.